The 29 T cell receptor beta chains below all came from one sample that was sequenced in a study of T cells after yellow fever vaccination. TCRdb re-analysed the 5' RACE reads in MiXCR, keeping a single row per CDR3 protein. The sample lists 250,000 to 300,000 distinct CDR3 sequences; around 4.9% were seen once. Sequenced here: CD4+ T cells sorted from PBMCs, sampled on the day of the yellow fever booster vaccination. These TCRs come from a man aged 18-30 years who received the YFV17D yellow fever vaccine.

The CDR3 spells CSAWSGTGSGYGYTF. In nucleotides, the CDR3 is TGCAGTGCCTGGTCCGGGACAGGGTCGGGGTATGGCTACACCTTC. The V call is TRBV20-1, the J call TRBJ1-2; 9 bases line up with TRBD1. This CDR3 has 15 residues. V trimming: 6 bases; J trimming: 5 bases; junction bases outside the gene matches: 13. CDR1 DFQATT and CDR2 SNEGSKA come from the germline V gene (reference sequence).

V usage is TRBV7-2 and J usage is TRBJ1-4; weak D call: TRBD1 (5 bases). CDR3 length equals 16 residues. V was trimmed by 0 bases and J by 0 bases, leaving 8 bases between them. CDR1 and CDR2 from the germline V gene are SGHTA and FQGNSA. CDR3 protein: CASSLAGTPTNEKLFF. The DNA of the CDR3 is TGTGCCAGCAGCTTAGCAGGGACCCCAACTAATGAAAAACTGTTTTTT.

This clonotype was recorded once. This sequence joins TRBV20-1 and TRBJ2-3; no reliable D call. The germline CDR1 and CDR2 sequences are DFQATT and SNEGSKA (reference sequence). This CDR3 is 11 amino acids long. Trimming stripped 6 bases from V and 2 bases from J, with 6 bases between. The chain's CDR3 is CSAHSTDTQYF. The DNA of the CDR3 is TGCAGTGCCCACTCCACAGATACGCAGTATTTT.

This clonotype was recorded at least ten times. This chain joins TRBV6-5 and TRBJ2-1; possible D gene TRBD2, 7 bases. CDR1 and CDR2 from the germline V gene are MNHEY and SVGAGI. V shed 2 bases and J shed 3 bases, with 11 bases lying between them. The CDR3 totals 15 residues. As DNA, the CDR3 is TGTGCCAGCAGTTACGCGGGGGACATCTACAATGAGCAGTTCTTC. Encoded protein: CASSYAGDIYNEQFF.

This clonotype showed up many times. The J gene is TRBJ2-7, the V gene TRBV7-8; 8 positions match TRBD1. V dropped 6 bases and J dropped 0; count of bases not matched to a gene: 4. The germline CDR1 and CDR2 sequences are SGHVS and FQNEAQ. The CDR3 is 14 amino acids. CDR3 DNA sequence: TGTGCCAGCAGATGGGACAGGAGCTCCTACGAGCAGTACTTC. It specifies CASRWDRSSYEQYF.

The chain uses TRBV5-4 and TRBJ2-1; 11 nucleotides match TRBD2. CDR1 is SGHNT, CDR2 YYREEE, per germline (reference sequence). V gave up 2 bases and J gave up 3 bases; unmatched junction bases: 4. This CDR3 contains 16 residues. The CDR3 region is CASSFSGGALYNEQFF. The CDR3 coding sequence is TGTGCCAGCAGCTTTAGCGGGGGGGCCCTCTACAATGAGCAGTTCTTC.

The CDR3 DNA reads as TGTGCCAGCAGCGCTCAACCGGAAACTGGAAACACCATATATTTT. It codes for CASSAQPETGNTIYF. The rearrangement uses TRBV2 and TRBJ1-3; the D is unclear. The CDR3 totals 15 residues. V was cut by 6 bases and J by 2 bases, with 14 bases left in between. Germline CDR1 and CDR2: SNHLY and FYNNEI. The full variable domain, with the rest looked up from reference TRBV2 and TRBJ1-3, is EPEVTQTPSHQVTQMGQEVILRCVPISNHLYFYWYRQILGQKVEFLVSFYNNEISEKSEIFDDQFSVERPDGSNFTLKIRSTKLEDSAMYFCASSAQPETGNTIYFGEGSWLTVV.

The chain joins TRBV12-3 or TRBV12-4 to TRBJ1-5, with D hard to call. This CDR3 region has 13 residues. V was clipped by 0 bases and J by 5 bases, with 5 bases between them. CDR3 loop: CASSLAIDQPQHF. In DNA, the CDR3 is TGTGCCAGCAGTTTAGCTATAGATCAGCCCCAGCATTTT.

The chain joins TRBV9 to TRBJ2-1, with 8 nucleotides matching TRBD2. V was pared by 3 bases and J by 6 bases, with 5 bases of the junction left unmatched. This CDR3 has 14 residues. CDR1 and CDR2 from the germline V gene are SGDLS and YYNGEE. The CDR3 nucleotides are TGTGCCAGCAGCGCATCCGGGACTAGCAATGAGCAGTTCTTC. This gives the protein CASSASGTSNEQFF.

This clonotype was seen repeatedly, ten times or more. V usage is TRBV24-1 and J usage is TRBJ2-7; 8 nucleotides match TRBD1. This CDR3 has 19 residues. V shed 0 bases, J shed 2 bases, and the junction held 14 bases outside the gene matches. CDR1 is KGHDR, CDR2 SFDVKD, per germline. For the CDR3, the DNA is TGTGCCACCAGTGATTTGGGGTCGGGACAGGAGGCTATAACCTACGAGCAGTACGTC. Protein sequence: CATSDLGSGQEAITYEQYV.

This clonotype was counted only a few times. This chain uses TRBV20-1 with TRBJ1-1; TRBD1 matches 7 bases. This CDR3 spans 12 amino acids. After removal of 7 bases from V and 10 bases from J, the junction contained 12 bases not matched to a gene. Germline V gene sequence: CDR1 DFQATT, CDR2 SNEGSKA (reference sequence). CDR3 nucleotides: TGCAGTGTCTTAGACAGGGAGCAGCGAGCTTTCTTT. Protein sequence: CSVLDREQRAFF.

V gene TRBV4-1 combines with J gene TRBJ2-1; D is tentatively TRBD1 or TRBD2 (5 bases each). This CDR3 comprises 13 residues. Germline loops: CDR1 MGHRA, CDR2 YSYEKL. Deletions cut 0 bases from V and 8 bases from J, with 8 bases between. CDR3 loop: CASSQDLGDEQFF. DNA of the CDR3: TGCGCCAGCAGCCAAGATTTGGGGGATGAGCAGTTCTTC.

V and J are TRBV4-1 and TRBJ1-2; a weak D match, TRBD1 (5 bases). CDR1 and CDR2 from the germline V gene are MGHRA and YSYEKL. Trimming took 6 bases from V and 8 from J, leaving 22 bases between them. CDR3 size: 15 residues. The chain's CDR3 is CASSLRGTIPQGYTF. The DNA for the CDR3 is TGCGCCAGCAGTCTAAGGGGTACAATCCCCCAAGGCTACACCTTC.

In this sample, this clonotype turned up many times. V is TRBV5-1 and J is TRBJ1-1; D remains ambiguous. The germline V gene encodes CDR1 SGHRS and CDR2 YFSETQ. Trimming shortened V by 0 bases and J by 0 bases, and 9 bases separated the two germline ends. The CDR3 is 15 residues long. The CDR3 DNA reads TGCGCCAGCAGCTTGGATCCGGGTATGAACACTGAAGCTTTCTTT. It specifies CASSLDPGMNTEAFF.

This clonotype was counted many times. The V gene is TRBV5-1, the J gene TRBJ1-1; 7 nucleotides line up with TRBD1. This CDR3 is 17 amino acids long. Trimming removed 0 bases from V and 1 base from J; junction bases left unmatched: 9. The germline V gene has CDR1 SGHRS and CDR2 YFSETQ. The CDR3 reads CASSLGPRQGGNTEAFF. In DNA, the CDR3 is TGCGCCAGCAGCTTGGGGCCTCGACAGGGAGGGAACACTGAAGCTTTCTTT.

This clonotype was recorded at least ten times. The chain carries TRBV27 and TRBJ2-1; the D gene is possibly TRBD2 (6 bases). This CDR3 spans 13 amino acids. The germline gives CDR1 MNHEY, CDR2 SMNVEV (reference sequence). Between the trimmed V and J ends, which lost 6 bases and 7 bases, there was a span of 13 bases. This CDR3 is CASSRAGWNEQFF. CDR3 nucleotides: TGTGCCAGCAGCCGTGCGGGGTGGAATGAGCAGTTCTTC.

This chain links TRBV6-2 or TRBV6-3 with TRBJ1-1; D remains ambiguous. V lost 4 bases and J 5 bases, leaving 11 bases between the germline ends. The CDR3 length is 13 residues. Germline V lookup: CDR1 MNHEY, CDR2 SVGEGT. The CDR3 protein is CASSSNRDTEAFF. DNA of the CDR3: TGTGCCAGCAGTTCTAATAGGGATACTGAAGCTTTCTTT.

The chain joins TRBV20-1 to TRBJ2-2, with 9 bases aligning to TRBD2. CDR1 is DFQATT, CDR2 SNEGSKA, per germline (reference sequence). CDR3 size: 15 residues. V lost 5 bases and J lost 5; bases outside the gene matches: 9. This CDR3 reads CSAPQSGGRTGELFF. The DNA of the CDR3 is TGCAGTGCTCCCCAGAGCGGGGGGAGAACCGGGGAGCTGTTTTTT.

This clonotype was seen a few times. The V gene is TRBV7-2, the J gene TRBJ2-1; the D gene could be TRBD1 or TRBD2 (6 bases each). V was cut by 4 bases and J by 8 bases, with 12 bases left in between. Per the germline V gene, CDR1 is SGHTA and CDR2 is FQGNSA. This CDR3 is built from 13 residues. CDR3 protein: CASSSYREDEQFF. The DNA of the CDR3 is TGTGCCAGCAGCTCTTACAGGGAGGATGAGCAGTTCTTC. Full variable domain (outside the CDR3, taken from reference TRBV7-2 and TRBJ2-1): GAGVSQSPSNKVTEKGKDVELRCDPISGHTALYWYRQSLGQGLEFLIYFQGNSAPDKSGLPSDRFSAERTGGSVSTLTIQRTQQEDSAVYLCASSSYREDEQFFGPGTRLTVL.

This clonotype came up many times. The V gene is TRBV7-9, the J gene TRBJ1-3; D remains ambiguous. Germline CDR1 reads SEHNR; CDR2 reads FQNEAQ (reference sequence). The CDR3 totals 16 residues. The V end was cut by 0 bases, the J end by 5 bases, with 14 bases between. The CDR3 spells CASSLAGSSGRNTIYF. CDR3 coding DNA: TGTGCCAGCAGCTTAGCGGGTTCGTCCGGTAGAAACACCATATATTTT. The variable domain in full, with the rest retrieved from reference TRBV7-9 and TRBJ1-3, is DTGVSQNPRHKITKRGQNVTFRCDPISEHNRLYWYRQTLGQGPEFLTYFQNEAQLEKSRLLSDRFSAERPKGSFSTLEIQRTEQGDSAMYLCASSLAGSSGRNTIYFGEGSWLTVV.

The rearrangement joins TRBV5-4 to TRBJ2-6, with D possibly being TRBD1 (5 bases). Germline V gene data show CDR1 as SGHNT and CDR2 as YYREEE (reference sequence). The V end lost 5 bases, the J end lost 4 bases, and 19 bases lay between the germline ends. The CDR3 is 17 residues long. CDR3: CASSRSQGVMGANVLTF. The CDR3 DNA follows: TGTGCCAGCAGTCGGTCCCAGGGCGTTATGGGGGCCAACGTCCTGACTTTC.

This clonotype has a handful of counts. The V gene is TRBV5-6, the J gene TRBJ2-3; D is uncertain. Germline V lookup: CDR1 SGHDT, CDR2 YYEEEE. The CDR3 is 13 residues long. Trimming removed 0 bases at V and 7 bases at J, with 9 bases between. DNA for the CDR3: TGTGCCAGCAGCTTGGCCTTGGGGAATACGCAGTATTTT. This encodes CASSLALGNTQYF.

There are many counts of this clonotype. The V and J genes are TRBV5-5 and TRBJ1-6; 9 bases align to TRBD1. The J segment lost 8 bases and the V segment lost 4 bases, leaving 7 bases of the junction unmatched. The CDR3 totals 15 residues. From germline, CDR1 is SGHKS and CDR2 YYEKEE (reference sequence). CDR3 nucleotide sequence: TGTGCCAGCAGCCGGATGAGGACAGGGGATTCACCCCTCCACTTT. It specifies CASSRMRTGDSPLHF.

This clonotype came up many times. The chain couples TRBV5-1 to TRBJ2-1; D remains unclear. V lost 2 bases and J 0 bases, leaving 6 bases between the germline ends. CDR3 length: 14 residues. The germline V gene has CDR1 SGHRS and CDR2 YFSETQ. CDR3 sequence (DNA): TGCGCCAGCAGCTTTCCGAGCTCCTACAATGAGCAGTTCTTC. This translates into CASSFPSSYNEQFF.

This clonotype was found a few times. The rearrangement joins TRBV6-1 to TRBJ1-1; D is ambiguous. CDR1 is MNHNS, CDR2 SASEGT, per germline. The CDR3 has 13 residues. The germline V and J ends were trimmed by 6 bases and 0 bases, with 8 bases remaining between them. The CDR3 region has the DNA TGTGCCAGCAGGAGAGGAGTGAACACTGAAGCTTTCTTT. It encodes CASRRGVNTEAFF.

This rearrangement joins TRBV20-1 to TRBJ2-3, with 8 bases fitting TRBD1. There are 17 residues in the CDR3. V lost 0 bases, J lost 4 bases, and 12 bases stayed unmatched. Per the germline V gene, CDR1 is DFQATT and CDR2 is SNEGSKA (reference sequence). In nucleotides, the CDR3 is TGCAGTGCTAGAGATCCCCTGGGGACAGGTGGGCCAGATACGCAGTATTTT. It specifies CSARDPLGTGGPDTQYF.

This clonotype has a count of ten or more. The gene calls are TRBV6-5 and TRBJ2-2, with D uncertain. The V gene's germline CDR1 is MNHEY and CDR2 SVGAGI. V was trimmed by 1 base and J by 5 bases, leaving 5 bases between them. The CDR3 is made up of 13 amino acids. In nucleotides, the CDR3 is TGTGCCAGCAGTTACTGGGGAACCGGGGAGCTGTTTTTT. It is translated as CASSYWGTGELFF.

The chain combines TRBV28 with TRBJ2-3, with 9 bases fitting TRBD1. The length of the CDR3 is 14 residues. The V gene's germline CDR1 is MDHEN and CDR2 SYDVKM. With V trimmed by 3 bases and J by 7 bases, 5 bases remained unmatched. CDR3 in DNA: TGTGCCAGCAGTTTGGCGGGACAGGGTTATACGCAGTATTTT. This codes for CASSLAGQGYTQYF. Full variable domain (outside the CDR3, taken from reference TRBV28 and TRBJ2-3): DVKVTQSSRYLVKRTGEKVFLECVQDMDHENMFWYRQDPGLGLRLIYFSYDVKMKEKGDIPEGYSVSREKKERFSLILESASTNQTSMYLCASSLAGQGYTQYFGPGTRLTVL.

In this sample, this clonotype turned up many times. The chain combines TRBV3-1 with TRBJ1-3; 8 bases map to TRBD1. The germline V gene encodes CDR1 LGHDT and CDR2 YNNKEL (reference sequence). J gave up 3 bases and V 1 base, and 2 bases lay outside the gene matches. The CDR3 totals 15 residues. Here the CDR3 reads CASSQGTGFGNTIYF. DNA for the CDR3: TGTGCCAGCAGCCAAGGGACAGGGTTTGGAAACACCATATATTTT.